The entry below gives a single T cell receptor beta chain sequence along with its context. Antigen unknown. This entry comes from a study of OX40 agonist ivuxolimab in advanced cancers. The wider study: As their treatment, patients were administered ivuxolimab, an agonistic anti-OX40 (CD134) antibody. Whole-study findings and limits: Partial responders at 0.1-3.0 mg/kg had among the lowest clonal expansion. In a subset of nonresponders, normalized T-cell clonal expansion was also low.

Using immunoSEQ multiplex PCR, the repertoire was profiled, and TCRdb retains in-frame clones only, with some absent. The sample comprises tens of thousands of clones, roughly 94% of which are singletons, and roughly 0.5% rests with the top ten. The sequence came from an adult with an advanced solid tumor such as melanoma, head and neck, liver or kidney cancer. Material: CD4+ or CD8+ T cells sorted from blood, obtained in a trial of the OX40 agonist ivuxolimab.

CDR3 amino acids: CASSLGAGENQPQHF. The CDR3 bases are TGTGCCAGCAGCTTGGGGGCAGGGGAAAATCAGCCCCAGCATTTT. V is TRBV5-8 and J is TRBJ1-5, with D maybe TRBD1 (6 bases). The CDR3 has 15 amino acids. Looked up from germline, CDR1 is SGHTS and CDR2 is YDEGEE. V was shortened by 0 bases and J by 4 bases, with 11 bases between the two germline ends.